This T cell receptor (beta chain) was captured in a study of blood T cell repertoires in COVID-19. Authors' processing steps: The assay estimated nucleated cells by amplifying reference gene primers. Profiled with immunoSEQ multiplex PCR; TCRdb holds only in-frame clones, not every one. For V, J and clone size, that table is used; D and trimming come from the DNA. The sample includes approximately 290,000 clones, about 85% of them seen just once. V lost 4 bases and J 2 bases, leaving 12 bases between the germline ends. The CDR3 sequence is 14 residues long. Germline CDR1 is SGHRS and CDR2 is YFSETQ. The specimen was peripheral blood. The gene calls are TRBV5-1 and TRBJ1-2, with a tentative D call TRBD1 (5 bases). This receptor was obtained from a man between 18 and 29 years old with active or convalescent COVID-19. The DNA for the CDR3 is TGCGCCAGCAGCCAAGACAGTTTCAACTATGGCTACACCTTC. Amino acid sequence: CASSQDSFNYGYTF.